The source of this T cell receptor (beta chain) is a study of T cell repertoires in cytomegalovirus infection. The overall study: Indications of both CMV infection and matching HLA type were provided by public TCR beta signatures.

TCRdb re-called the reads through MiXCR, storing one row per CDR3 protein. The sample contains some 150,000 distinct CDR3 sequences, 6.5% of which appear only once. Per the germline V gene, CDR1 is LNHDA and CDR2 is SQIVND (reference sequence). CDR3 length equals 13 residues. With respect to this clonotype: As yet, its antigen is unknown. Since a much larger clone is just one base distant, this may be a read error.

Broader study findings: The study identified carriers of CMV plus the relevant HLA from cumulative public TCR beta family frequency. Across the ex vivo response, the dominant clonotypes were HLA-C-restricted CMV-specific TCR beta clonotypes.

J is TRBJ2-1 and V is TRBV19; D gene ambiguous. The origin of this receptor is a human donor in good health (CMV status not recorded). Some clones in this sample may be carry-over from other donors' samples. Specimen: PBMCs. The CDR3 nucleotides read TGTGCCAGTAGTATAGATCAACCTGATGAGAAGTTCTTC. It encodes CASSIDQPDEKFF.